This TCR beta chain was sequenced in a study of blood T cell repertoires in COVID-19. About the study: There were acute and convalescent COVID-19 samples, and they came from the United States, Italy and Spain. Sources were T cells, B-cell-depleted T cells, or PBMCs; the material itself was cDNA or gDNA.

From germline, CDR1 is KGHSH and CDR2 LQKENI. The CDR3 totals 16 residues. V was trimmed by 1 base and J by 0 bases, leaving 12 bases between them. In the authors' methods: Scientists estimated how many nucleated cells there were by amplifying reference gene primers. Method: immunoSEQ multiplex PCR; TCRdb's copy keeps in-frame clones and lacks some. D and trimming were read from the DNA, whereas the V and J calls and clone size are those reported in that table. The data contain some 170,000 clones, approximately 85% of them singletons. This rearrangement joins TRBV18 to TRBJ1-1; possible D gene TRBD1, 5 bases. The receptor's source is a man aged 40-49 years with acute or convalescent COVID-19. Sequenced material: peripheral blood. CDR3 sequence (DNA): TGTGCCAGCTCACCACGACAGATTAATATGAACACTGAAGCTTTCTTT. This sequence encodes CASSPRQINMNTEAFF.